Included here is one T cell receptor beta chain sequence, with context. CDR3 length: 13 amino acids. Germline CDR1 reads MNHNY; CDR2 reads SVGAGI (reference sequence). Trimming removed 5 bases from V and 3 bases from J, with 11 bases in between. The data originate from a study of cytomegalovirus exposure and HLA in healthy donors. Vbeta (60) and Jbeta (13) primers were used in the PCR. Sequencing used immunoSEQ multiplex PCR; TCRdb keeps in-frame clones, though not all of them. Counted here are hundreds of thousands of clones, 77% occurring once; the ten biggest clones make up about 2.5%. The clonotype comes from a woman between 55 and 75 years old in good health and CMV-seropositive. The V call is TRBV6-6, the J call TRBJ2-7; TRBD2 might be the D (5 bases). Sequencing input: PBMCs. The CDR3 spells CASSRGFNYEQYF. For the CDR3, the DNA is TGTGCCAGCAGTCGAGGGTTTAACTACGAGCAGTACTTC.